One sample yielded the 26 T cell receptor beta chains listed below, sequenced in a study of T-cell reconstitution after alpha-beta-depleted transplantation in children. Preparation of the TCRbeta library involved a method that used unique molecular identifiers. TCRdb called the PCR reads again in MiXCR, with one record for every CDR3 protein. The sample records 600,000 to 700,000 distinct CDR3 sequences, roughly 15% being singletons. The input for sequencing was PBMCs from the stem cell graft donor, taken from the stem cell graft. The receptor source for this set is a human donor who donated a stem cell graft to a child with acute myeloid leukemia.

This clonotype was seen many times. V is TRBV20-1 and J is TRBJ1-6; no reliable D call. The V gene's germline CDR1 is DFQATT and CDR2 SNEGSKA (reference sequence). V lost 3 bases and J lost 0, with 12 bases in between. CDR3 length: 16 amino acids. The CDR3 coding sequence is TGCAGTGCTAGTCGGATGGATAGCTCCTATAATTCACCCCTCCACTTT. Translating gives CSASRMDSSYNSPLHF.

This clonotype was recorded many times. J is TRBJ1-3 and V is TRBV7-9, with D perhaps TRBD1 (6 bases). V shed 5 bases and J shed 4 bases, with 12 bases lying between them. The CDR3 contains 14 residues. CDR1 and CDR2 (germline): SEHNR, FQNEAQ (reference sequence). CDR3 protein: CASSPGTGGNTIYF. CDR3 in DNA: TGTGCCAGCAGCCCTGGAACAGGGGGAAACACCATATATTTT.

This clonotype was found many times. The CDR3 DNA reads as TGCAGTGCTAGAGAGGCCGCCACGCAGACGGATACGCAGTATTTT. It codes for CSAREAATQTDTQYF. The rearrangement links TRBV20-1 to TRBJ2-3; D is uncertain. Germline CDR1 DFQATT, CDR2 SNEGSKA (reference sequence). The CDR3 is made up of 15 amino acids. V lost 0 bases and J lost 6, with 16 bases in between.

This clonotype was counted ten times or more. This rearrangement joins TRBV6-5 to TRBJ1-4; TRBD1 is a possible D gene (6 bases). From germline, CDR1 is MNHEY and CDR2 SVGAGI. This CDR3 region has 15 residues. Trimming shortened V by 2 bases and J by 7 bases, and 14 bases separated the two germline ends. CDR3: CASSYETGGGEKLFF. The CDR3 DNA reads as TGTGCCAGCAGTTACGAAACTGGGGGCGGTGAAAAACTGTTTTTT.

The V call is TRBV13, the J call TRBJ2-5, with D tentatively TRBD1 (6 bases). V lost 5 bases and J 2 bases, leaving 18 bases between the germline ends. Looked up from germline, CDR1 is PRHDT and CDR2 is FYEKMQ (reference sequence). This CDR3 spans 16 amino acids. The CDR3 nucleotides read TGTGCCAGCAGCCCCCGGACAGTAGGGCCACAAGAGACCCAGTACTTC. It translates to CASSPRTVGPQETQYF.

This clonotype was recorded a few times. The chain recombines TRBV5-1 with TRBJ2-3, with 10 bases lining up with TRBD2. Germline V gene data show CDR1 as SGHRS and CDR2 as YFSETQ. V shed 1 base, J shed 3 bases, and the junction held 8 bases outside the gene matches. This CDR3 region has 17 residues. The CDR3: CASSLISSGGSTDTQYF. The CDR3 DNA follows: TGCGCCAGCAGCTTGATTTCTAGCGGGGGATCTACAGATACGCAGTATTTT.

This chain joins TRBV10-3 and TRBJ2-7; TRBD2 agrees at 13 bases. The V and J ends lost 6 bases and 0 bases, in that order; junction bases with no gene match: 17. Germline V gene data show CDR1 as ENHRY and CDR2 as SYGVKD. CDR3 length: 20 residues. CDR3: CAIRTDSSGLAGSISYEQYF. The CDR3 nucleotides are TGTGCCATCAGAACCGACAGTTCGGGACTAGCGGGGTCCATCTCCTACGAGCAGTACTTC.

This clonotype turned up a few times. The J gene is TRBJ2-4, the V gene TRBV9; TRBD1 or TRBD2 may be the D gene (5 bases each). Germline-derived CDR1 and CDR2 are SGDLS and YYNGEE. Trimming shortened V by 4 bases and J by 4 bases, and 12 bases separated the two germline ends. The CDR3 sequence is 14 residues long. The CDR3 is CASSPGTLKNIQYF. As DNA, the CDR3 is TGTGCCAGCAGCCCCGGGACCTTAAAAAACATTCAGTACTTC.

The chain employs TRBV27 and TRBJ2-3; 9 positions agree with TRBD2. The CDR3 runs to 15 residues. Per germline, CDR1 MNHEY and CDR2 SMNVEV (reference sequence). The V and J ends lost 5 bases and 5 bases, in that order; junction bases with no gene match: 8. The CDR3 DNA reads TGTGCCAGCAGTCTAGGGGGACTAGCCGGAGATACGCAGTATTTT. Translation: CASSLGGLAGDTQYF.

This clonotype was picked up many times. This chain links TRBV20-1 with TRBJ2-3, with 14 bases lining up with TRBD2. With 1 base clipped from V and 6 bases from J, the junction kept 12 bases outside the gene matches. Looked up from germline, CDR1 is DFQATT and CDR2 is SNEGSKA (reference sequence). The CDR3 spans 18 residues. The CDR3 spells CSARGSETSGGARDTQYF. CDR3 in DNA: TGCAGTGCTAGAGGAAGCGAGACTAGCGGGGGGGCCAGGGATACGCAGTATTTT.

This rearrangement joins TRBV12-3 or TRBV12-4 to TRBJ2-2; TRBD2 aligns across 8 bases. The CDR3 sequence is 15 residues long. Trimming cost V 5 bases and J 6 bases; bases outside gene matches: 8. CDR3 region: CASSPAGLEAGELFF. The CDR3 DNA reads TGTGCCAGCAGTCCCGCGGGACTAGAGGCCGGGGAGCTGTTTTTT.

This clonotype was picked up many times. The chain is built from TRBV29-1 and TRBJ2-5, with 8 bases lining up with TRBD2. CDR3 length equals 13 residues. Germline loops: CDR1 SQVTM, CDR2 ANQGSEA. Trimming at V came to 7 bases and at J to 1 base, leaving 5 bases not matched to a gene. The DNA for the CDR3 is TGCAGCGCTATTAGCGGGGCCCAAGAGACCCAGTACTTC. Protein product: CSAISGAQETQYF. Based on the CDR3 plus reference TRBV29-1 and TRBJ2-5, the full variable domain is SAVISQKPSRDICQRGTSLTIQCQVDSQVTMMFWYRQQPGQSLTLIATANQGSEATYESGFVIDKFPISRPNLTFSTLTVSNMSPEDSSIYLCSAISGAQETQYFGPGTRLLVL.

There are a few counts of this clonotype. J is TRBJ2-7 and V is TRBV12-3 or TRBV12-4; 8 bases are shared with TRBD1. Trimming removed 5 bases from V and 4 bases from J; junction bases left unmatched: 7. CDR3 length equals 14 residues. The CDR3 here is CASSAGDRSYEQYF. CDR3 bases: TGTGCCAGCAGTGCTGGGGACAGGTCATACGAGCAGTACTTC.

This clonotype was seen repeatedly, ten times or more. The V gene is TRBV5-1, the J gene TRBJ2-1, with no clear D. V lost 0 bases to trimming and J lost 0 bases, with 10 bases between them. The CDR3 runs to 16 residues. Germline V gives CDR1 SGHRS, CDR2 YFSETQ. The CDR3 loop is CASSLAGLRSYNEQFF. The CDR3 coding sequence is TGCGCCAGCAGCTTGGCCGGTTTACGCTCCTACAATGAGCAGTTCTTC.

This clonotype has a handful of counts. The final CDR3 position lacks the conserved phenylalanine or tryptophan, pointing to a likely read error. The CDR3, as DNA: TGTGCCAGCAGTGAAAGGCCAAGCTCCTACAATGAGCAGTTCTCC. Its protein is CASSERPSSYNEQFS. The chain couples TRBV6-4 to TRBJ2-1, with D uncertain. Trimming left V 3 bases short and J 0 bases short, with 9 bases between. This CDR3 has 15 residues. Germline CDR1 is MRHNA and CDR2 is SNTAGT.

This clonotype was counted only a few times. The chain employs TRBV7-9 and TRBJ1-2; D remains unclear. There are 15 residues in the CDR3. Germline V gene data show CDR1 as SEHNR and CDR2 as FQNEAQ (reference sequence). Trimming took off 4 bases at V and 2 bases at J, with 14 bases between the two ends. The DNA of the CDR3 is TGTGCCAGCAGCTCGCGGGCACAAGGAAACTATGGCTACACCTTC. It codes for CASSSRAQGNYGYTF.

This clonotype turned up a few times. V gene TRBV20-1 combines with J gene TRBJ1-6, with a weak D call TRBD1 (6 bases). Germline V CDR1 and CDR2: DFQATT, SNEGSKA (reference sequence). The CDR3 length is 16 residues. The V end lost 2 bases, the J end lost 0 bases, and 11 bases lay between the germline ends. The chain's CDR3 is CSARPQGRSYNSPLHF. Here the CDR3 DNA reads TGCAGTGCTAGACCACAGGGACGCTCCTATAATTCACCCCTCCACTTT.

V is TRBV7-2 and J is TRBJ1-3, with a weak D call TRBD1 (5 bases). Germline values: CDR1 SGHTA, CDR2 FQGNSA. This CDR3 has 17 residues. Trimming left V 2 bases short and J 0 bases short, with 14 bases between. CDR3 sequence reads: CASSLRDAGHSGNTIYF. In DNA, the CDR3 is TGTGCCAGCAGCTTAAGAGATGCAGGGCACTCTGGAAACACCATATATTTT.

This clonotype was counted at least ten times. The chain is built from TRBV20-1 and TRBJ1-1; no reliable D call. The germline gives CDR1 DFQATT, CDR2 SNEGSKA (reference sequence). The CDR3 is 11 amino acids. Trimming shortened V by 1 base and J by 3 bases, and 3 bases separated the two germline ends. The CDR3 here is CSARADTEAFF. For the CDR3, the DNA is TGCAGTGCTAGAGCAGACACTGAAGCTTTCTTT.

This clonotype was counted many times. The V gene is TRBV20-1, the J gene TRBJ2-1, with 8 bases that match TRBD1. Per the germline V gene, CDR1 is DFQATT and CDR2 is SNEGSKA (reference sequence). V lost 5 bases, J lost 1 base, and 7 bases stayed unmatched. The CDR3 runs 15 residues. In nucleotides, the CDR3 is TGCAGTGCTTGGCAGGGGGCGCGTTCCTACAATGAGCAGTTCTTC. Amino acids: CSAWQGARSYNEQFF.

This clonotype was counted between two and nine times. The V gene is TRBV5-4, the J gene TRBJ1-1; D call uncertain. V was shortened by 0 bases and J by 2 bases, with 14 bases between the two germline ends. The germline gives CDR1 SGHNT, CDR2 YYREEE (reference sequence). The CDR3 has 16 residues. The CDR3, as DNA: TGTGCCAGCAGCTTGGAGGCCGCCACACTTAACACTGAAGCTTTCTTT. Residues: CASSLEAATLNTEAFF.

This clonotype was seen repeatedly, ten times or more. The V gene is TRBV12-3 or TRBV12-4, the J gene TRBJ2-1, with TRBD2 matching over 10 bases. The CDR3 has 14 residues. The V and J ends lost 4 bases and 6 bases, in that order; junction bases with no gene match: 3. CDR3 nucleotides: TGTGCCAGCAGTTCTAGCGGGGGCCTCAATGAGCAGTTCTTC. Residues: CASSSSGGLNEQFF.

This clonotype came up a few times. The DNA for the CDR3 is TGCAGTGCTAGACAGGGGTGGACAGATACGCAGTATTTT. Protein sequence: CSARQGWTDTQYF. V gene TRBV20-1 combines with J gene TRBJ2-3; TRBD1 might be the D (6 bases). This CDR3 region has 13 residues. Trimming took 2 bases from V and 3 from J, leaving 9 bases between them. Per the germline V gene, CDR1 is DFQATT and CDR2 is SNEGSKA (reference sequence).

This clonotype was observed at least ten times. The V and J genes are TRBV7-9 and TRBJ1-4; 7 bases line up with TRBD1. The junction had 10 bases not matched to a gene; V was cut back by 5 bases and J by 7 bases. The V gene's germline CDR1 is SEHNR and CDR2 FQNEAQ (reference sequence). The CDR3 sequence is 15 residues long. The CDR3 reads CASSADREGGEKLFF. CDR3 coding DNA: TGTGCCAGCAGCGCTGACAGGGAAGGAGGTGAAAAACTGTTTTTT.

CDR3 sequence: CASSKAPKTEAFF. CDR3 DNA: TGTGCCAGCAGCAAAGCCCCGAAGACTGAAGCTTTCTTT. The rearrangement uses TRBV21-1 and TRBJ1-1. TRBV21-1 is deemed a pseudogene. CDR3 length equals 13 residues.

Many counts were recorded for this clonotype. The V and J genes are TRBV6-5 and TRBJ1-6; D is perhaps TRBD1 (5 bases). The germline CDR1 and CDR2 sequences are MNHEY and SVGAGI. This CDR3 has 16 residues. Trimming took off 4 bases at V and 5 bases at J, with 15 bases between the two ends. The CDR3 DNA sequence: TGTGCCAGCAGTTCTGGTACCGGGACCAATAATTCACCCCTCCACTTT. Translation gives CASSSGTGTNNSPLHF.